This TCR beta chain was identified during a study of cytomegalovirus exposure and HLA in healthy donors (dated by TCRdb to the late 2010s). Broadly, across the study: According to a later analysis, one platform produced both the roughly 130 validation repertoires and the roughly 650 repertoires of the first cohort. The study combined high-throughput TCR immunosequencing, statistical association of individual TCRs with disease status, and machine learning to predict cytomegalovirus infection status. A separate validation cohort of over a hundred different subjects was used in addition to the approximately 700-subject first cohort. The study aimed to test whether signatures of past pathogen exposure could be identified by cataloging public T cell receptors. Paper-wide results and their limitations: While some public TCRs were present in many individuals, most TCR sequences turned up only very rarely across donors. Cytomegalovirus status was reported to be diagnosed by the classifier with high specificity and sensitivity in both the original and validation cohorts. The validation cohort had no HLA typing available for a later analysis, so co-occurrence within that cohort was assessed over all 130 or so repertoires. A later analysis found that TCRs clustered in the first cohort also tended to co-occur in the approximately 120 validation repertoires, with 90% to 95% of cluster scores above 0. In vitro tests confirmed that three of the cytomegalovirus-associated TCR beta chains recognize cytomegalovirus antigens. According to the authors, the approach could potentially be generalized to other disease states and immunological phenotypes. In the study, approximately 150 TCR beta chains were listed as associated with cytomegalovirus.

Receptors were amplified or captured by the immunoSEQ multiplex PCR assay. In the source study's methods: To diagnose cytomegalovirus status from the catalog of TCR beta chain sequences, a statistical classification framework was built. TCRdb obtained this table from immuneACCESS and retained in-frame rearrangements with V and J assigned. These tables miss some clones; where compared with another copy, unresolved V genes account for less than half of the shortfall, and the remainder is unexplained. Clone size and the V and J calls come from that table; the DNA yielded D and trimming. For this sample there are about 98,000 clones; roughly 87% appear just once. The ten largest clones represent approximately 5.8% of the sample. The donors belonged to the validation cohort of about 120 subjects, which was separate from the approximately 610-subject first cohort. As regards this clone: What antigen it recognizes has not been identified. No base quality values were provided; no much bigger clone lies one nucleotide off.

As encoded in the germline V gene, CDR1 is ENHRY while CDR2 is SYGVKD. V is shortened by 11 bases, J by 1 base, and the region joining them spans 15 bases. The CDR3 has 14 amino acids, counting the end cysteine and phenylalanine. Kept here is only the CDR3 DNA, which spans 42 bases and is read in frame from base 1. The chain employs TRBV10-3 and TRBJ1-3, with TRBD1 perhaps the D gene, on 5 matching bases. This TCR came from a man between 18 and 35 years old in good health and CMV-seropositive. The sample comprised PBMCs. The DNA sequence is as follows: TGTGCCTCTAACCAAGGGGATTCTGGAAACACCATATATTTT. Translation gives CASNQGDSGNTIYF.